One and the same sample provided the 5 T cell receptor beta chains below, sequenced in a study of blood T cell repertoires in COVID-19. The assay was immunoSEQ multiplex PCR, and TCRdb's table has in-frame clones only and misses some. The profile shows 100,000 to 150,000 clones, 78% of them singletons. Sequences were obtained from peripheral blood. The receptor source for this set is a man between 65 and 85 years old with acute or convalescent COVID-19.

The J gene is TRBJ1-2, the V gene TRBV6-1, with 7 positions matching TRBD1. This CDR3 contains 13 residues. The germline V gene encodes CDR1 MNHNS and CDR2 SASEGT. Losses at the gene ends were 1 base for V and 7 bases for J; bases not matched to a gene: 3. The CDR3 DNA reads TGTGCCAGCAGTGAAGGACAGGGAATTGGCTACACCTTC. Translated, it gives CASSEGQGIGYTF.

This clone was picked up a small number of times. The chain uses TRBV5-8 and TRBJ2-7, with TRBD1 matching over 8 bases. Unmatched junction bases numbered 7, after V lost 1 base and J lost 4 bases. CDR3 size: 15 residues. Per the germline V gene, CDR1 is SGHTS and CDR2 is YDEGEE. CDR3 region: CASSLNGQGGYEQYF. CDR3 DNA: TGTGCCAGCAGCTTGAATGGACAGGGTGGTTACGAGCAGTACTTC.

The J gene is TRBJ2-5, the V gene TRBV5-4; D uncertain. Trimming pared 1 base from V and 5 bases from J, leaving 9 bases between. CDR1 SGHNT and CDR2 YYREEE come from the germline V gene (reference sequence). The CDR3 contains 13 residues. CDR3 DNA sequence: TGTGCCAGCAGCTTGAACAGTCCTGAGACCCAGTACTTC. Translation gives CASSLNSPETQYF. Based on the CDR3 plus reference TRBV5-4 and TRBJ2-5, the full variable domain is ETGVTQSPTHLIKTRGQQVTLRCSSQSGHNTVSWYQQALGQGPQFIFQYYREEENGRGNFPPRFSGLQFPNYSSELNVNALELDDSALYLCASSLNSPETQYFGPGTRLLVL.

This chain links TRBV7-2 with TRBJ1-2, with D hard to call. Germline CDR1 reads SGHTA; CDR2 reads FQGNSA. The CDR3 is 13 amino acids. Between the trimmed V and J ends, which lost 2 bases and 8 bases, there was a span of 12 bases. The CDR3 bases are TGTGCCAGCAGCTTAAACCGAATTCAGGGCTACACCTTC. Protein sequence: CASSLNRIQGYTF.

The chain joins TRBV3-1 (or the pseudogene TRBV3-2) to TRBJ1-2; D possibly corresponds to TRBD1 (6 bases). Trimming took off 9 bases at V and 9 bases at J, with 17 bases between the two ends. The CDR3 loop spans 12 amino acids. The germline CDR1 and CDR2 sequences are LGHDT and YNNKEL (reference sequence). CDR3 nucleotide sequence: TGTGCCAGATCGACAGGCCGTTGTTGCTACACCTTC. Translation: CARSTGRCCYTF.